This TCR beta chain was recovered during a study of blood T cell repertoires in COVID-19. The repertoire was sequenced with immunoSEQ multiplex PCR; TCRdb's copy has only in-frame clones and lacks some. The sample contains fewer than 100,000 clones, roughly nine tenths of which appear only once. The germline V gene has CDR1 LNHDA and CDR2 SQIVND (reference sequence). The CDR3 has 14 residues. Trimming left V 5 bases short and J 2 bases short, with 10 bases between. The chain recombines TRBV19 with TRBJ2-1; D is perhaps TRBD1 (6 bases). Sequenced material: peripheral blood. This receptor was obtained from a man between 45 and 60 years old with acute or convalescent COVID-19. CDR3 nucleotides: TGTGCCAGTAGTCTGCGGACAGCCTACAATGAGCAGTTCTTC. Residues: CASSLRTAYNEQFF.